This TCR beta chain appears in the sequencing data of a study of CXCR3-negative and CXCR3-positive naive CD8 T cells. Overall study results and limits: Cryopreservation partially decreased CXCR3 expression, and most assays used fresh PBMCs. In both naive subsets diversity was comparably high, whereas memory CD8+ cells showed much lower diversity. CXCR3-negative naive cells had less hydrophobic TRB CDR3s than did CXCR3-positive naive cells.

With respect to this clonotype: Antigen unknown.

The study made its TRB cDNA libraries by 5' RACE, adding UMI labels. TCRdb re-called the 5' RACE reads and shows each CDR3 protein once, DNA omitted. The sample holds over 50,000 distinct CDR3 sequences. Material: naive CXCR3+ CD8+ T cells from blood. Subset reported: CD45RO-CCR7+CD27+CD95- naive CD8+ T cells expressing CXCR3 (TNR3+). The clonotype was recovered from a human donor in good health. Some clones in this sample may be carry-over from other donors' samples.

CDR3 loop: CASSLPQTGAASYEQYF. The chain uses TRBV7-9 and TRBJ2-7; TCRdb reports TRBD1, a call that lacks DNA to check it against. CDR1 SEHNR and CDR2 FQNEAQ come from the germline V gene (reference sequence). The CDR3 is made up of 17 amino acids.